Below, 7 T cell receptor beta chains from the same sample are listed, as sequenced in a study of T cell changes during pregnancy in multiple sclerosis. TCRdb's copy holds only in-frame clones and misses some; the assay was immunoSEQ multiplex PCR. This table holds 50,000 to 70,000 clones, just under 95% found once. Material: peripheral blood, obtained in the second trimester of pregnancy. The origin of the receptors is a female donor with multiple sclerosis, enrolled in a pregnancy study.

V gene TRBV30 combines with J gene TRBJ1-1, with TRBD1 as a possible D gene (5 bases). The CDR3 spans 12 residues. Germline V gives CDR1 GTSNPN, CDR2 SVGIG (reference sequence). Trimming removed 6 bases at V and 1 base at J, with 9 bases between. The CDR3 protein is CACRQKNTEAFF. CDR3 coding DNA: TGTGCCTGCCGACAGAAGAACACTGAAGCTTTCTTT.

This chain uses TRBV5-4 with TRBJ2-3; 14 nucleotides align to TRBD2. Germline values: CDR1 SGHNT, CDR2 YYREEE (reference sequence). The CDR3 sequence is 16 residues long. Trimming removed 0 bases from V and 3 bases from J; junction bases left unmatched: 0. The CDR3 nucleotides are TGTGCCAGCAGCTTGGGGACTAGCGGGAGGACAGATACGCAGTATTTT. Protein sequence: CASSLGTSGRTDTQYF.

The chain is built from TRBV9 and TRBJ2-7; D is unresolved. V dropped 0 bases and J dropped 2 bases, with 9 bases sitting between them. This CDR3 has 14 residues. The germline V gene encodes CDR1 SGDLS and CDR2 YYNGEE. The CDR3 sequence: CASSVASSAYEQYF. The CDR3, as DNA: TGTGCCAGCAGCGTAGCGTCCTCGGCCTACGAGCAGTACTTC.

The chain carries TRBV6-5 and TRBJ2-5, with 7 bases matching TRBD2. Germline V gene sequence: CDR1 MNHEY, CDR2 SVGAGI. CDR3 size: 15 residues. Trimming at V came to 5 bases and at J to 2 bases, leaving 8 bases not matched to a gene. CDR3 sequence reads: CASSPLAGAQETQYF. In DNA, the CDR3 is TGTGCCAGCAGTCCCCTGGCGGGAGCGCAAGAGACCCAGTACTTC.

This rearrangement joins TRBV10-2 to TRBJ1-6; tentative D call: TRBD1 (6 bases). V was cut by 5 bases and J by 1 base, with 15 bases left in between. The CDR3 spans 17 residues. Germline values: CDR1 WSHSY, CDR2 SAAADI. Here the CDR3 DNA reads TGCGCCAGCAGTAACAGACAGGTGGGGTCCTATAATTCACCCCTCCACTTT. Protein product: CASSNRQVGSYNSPLHF.

The rearrangement joins TRBV28 to TRBJ2-2; D is undetermined. The CDR3 length is 11 residues. V lost 4 bases to trimming and J lost 5 bases, with 2 bases between them. Germline CDR1 is MDHEN and CDR2 is SYDVKM. Written as DNA, the CDR3 is TGTGCCAGCAGTTCAACCGGGGAGCTGTTTTTT. As protein: CASSSTGELFF. The entire variable domain, with the rest obtained from reference TRBV28 and TRBJ2-2, is as follows: DVKVTQSSRYLVKRTGEKVFLECVQDMDHENMFWYRQDPGLGLRLIYFSYDVKMKEKGDIPEGYSVSREKKERFSLILESASTNQTSMYLCASSSTGELFFGEGSRLTVL.

The chain uses TRBV2 and TRBJ2-4; 7 nucleotides agree with TRBD2. The CDR3 totals 16 residues. Germline V gene lookup returns CDR1 SNHLY and CDR2 FYNNEI. J gave up 0 bases and V 0 bases, and 2 bases lay outside the gene matches. The CDR3 is CASSEAGEGAKNIQYF. CDR3 DNA sequence: TGTGCCAGCAGTGAAGCGGGGGAGGGAGCCAAAAACATTCAGTACTTC.